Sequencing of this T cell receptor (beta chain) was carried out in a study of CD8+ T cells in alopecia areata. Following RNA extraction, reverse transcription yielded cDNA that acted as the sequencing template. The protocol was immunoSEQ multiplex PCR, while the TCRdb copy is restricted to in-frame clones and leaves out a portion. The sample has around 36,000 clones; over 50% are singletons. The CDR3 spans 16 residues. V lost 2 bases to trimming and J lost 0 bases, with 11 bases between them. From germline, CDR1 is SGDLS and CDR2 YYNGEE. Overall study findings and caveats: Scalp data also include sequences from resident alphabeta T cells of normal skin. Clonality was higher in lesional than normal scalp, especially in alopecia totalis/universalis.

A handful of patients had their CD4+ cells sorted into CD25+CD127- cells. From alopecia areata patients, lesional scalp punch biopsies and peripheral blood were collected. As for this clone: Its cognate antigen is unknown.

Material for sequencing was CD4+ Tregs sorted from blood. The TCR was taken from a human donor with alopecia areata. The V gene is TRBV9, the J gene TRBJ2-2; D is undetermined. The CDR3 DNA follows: TGTGCCAGCAGCGTTGGTGCCTACACGAACACCGGGGAGCTGTTTTTT. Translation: CASSVGAYTNTGELFF.